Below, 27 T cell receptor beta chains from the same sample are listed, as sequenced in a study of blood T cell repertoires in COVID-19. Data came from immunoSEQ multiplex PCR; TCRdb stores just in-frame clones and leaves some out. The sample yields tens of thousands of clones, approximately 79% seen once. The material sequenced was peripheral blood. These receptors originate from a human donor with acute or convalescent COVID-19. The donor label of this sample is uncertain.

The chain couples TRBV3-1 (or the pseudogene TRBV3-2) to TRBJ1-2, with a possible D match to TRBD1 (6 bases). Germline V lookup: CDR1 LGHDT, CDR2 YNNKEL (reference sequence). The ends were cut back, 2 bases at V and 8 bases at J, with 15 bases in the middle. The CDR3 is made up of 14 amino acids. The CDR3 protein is CASSQTQGRNGYTF. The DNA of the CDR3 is TGTGCCAGCAGCCAAACCCAGGGGCGGAACGGCTACACCTTC.

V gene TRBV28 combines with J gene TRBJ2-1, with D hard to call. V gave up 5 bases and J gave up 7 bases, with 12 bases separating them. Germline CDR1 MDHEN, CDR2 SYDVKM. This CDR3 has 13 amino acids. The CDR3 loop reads CASSRPPRNEQFF. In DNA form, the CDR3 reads TGTGCCAGCAGTCGTCCCCCTCGGAATGAGCAGTTCTTC.

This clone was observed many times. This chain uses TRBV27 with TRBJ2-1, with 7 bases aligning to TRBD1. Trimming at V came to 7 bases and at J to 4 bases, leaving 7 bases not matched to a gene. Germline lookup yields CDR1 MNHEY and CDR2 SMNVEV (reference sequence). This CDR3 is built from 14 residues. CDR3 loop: CASTPGQMYNEQFF. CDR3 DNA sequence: TGTGCCAGCACCCCGGGACAGATGTACAATGAGCAGTTCTTC.

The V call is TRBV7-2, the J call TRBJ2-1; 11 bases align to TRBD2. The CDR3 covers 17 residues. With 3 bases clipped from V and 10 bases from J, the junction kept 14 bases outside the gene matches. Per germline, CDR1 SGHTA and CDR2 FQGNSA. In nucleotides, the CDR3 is TGTGCCAGCAGCTTTCGATGGGGTAGCGGGGGGGCCGGAGAGCAGTTCTTC. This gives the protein CASSFRWGSGGAGEQFF.

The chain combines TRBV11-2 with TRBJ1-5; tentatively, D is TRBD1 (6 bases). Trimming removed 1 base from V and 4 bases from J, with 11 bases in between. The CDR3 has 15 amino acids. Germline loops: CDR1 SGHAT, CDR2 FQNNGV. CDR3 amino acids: CASSLGQGPNQPQHF. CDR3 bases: TGTGCCAGCAGCTTAGGGCAGGGGCCAAATCAGCCCCAGCATTTT.

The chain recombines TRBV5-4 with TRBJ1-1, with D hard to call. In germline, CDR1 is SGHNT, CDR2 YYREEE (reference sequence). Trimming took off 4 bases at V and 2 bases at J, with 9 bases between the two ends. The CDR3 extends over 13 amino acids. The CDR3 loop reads CASSPGGNTEAFF. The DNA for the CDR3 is TGTGCCAGCAGCCCCGGTGGTAACACTGAAGCTTTCTTT.

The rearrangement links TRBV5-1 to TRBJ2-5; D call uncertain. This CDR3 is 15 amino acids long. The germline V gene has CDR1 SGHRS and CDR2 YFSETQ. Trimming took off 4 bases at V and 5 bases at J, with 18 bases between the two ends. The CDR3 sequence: CASSPGALFGETQYF. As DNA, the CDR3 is TGCGCCAGCAGCCCTGGAGCACTCTTTGGGGAGACCCAGTACTTC. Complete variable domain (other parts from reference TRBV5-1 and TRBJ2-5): KAGVTQTPRYLIKTRGQQVTLSCSPISGHRSVSWYQQTPGQGLQFLFEYFSETQRNKGNFPGRFSGRQFSNSRSEMNVSTLELGDSALYLCASSPGALFGETQYFGPGTRLLVL.

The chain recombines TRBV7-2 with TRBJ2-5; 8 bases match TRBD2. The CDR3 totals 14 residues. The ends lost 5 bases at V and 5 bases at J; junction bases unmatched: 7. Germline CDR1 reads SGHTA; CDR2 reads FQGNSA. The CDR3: CASSPGGAGETQYF. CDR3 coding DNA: TGTGCCAGCAGCCCCGGGGGGGCCGGGGAGACCCAGTACTTC.

For the CDR3, the DNA is TGTGCCAGCAGCTTGGGACAGGGAGAAACCTACGAGCAGTACGTC. It translates to CASSLGQGETYEQYV. V and J are TRBV5-4 and TRBJ2-7, with 7 nucleotides matching TRBD1. This CDR3 spans 15 amino acids. J was trimmed by 2 bases and V by 0 bases; bases with no gene match: 5. Per the germline V gene, CDR1 is SGHNT and CDR2 is YYREEE (reference sequence).

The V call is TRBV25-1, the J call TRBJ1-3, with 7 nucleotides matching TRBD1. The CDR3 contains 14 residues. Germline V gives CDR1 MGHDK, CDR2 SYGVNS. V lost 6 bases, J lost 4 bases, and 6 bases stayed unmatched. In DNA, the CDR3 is TGTGCCAGCAGCGACAGGGCAGGGGGAAACACCATATATTTT. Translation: CASSDRAGGNTIYF.

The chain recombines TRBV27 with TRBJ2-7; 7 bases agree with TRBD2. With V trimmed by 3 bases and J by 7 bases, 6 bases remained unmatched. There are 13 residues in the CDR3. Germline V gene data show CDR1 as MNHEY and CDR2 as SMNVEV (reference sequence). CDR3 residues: CASSLSGRGEQYF. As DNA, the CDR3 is TGTGCCAGCAGTTTGAGTGGGAGGGGTGAGCAGTACTTC.

In DNA form, the CDR3 reads TGTGCCAGTAGGAGGAGCAGCCAGCCTTCCTACGAGCAGTACTTC. Amino acid sequence: CASRRSSQPSYEQYF. The rearrangement links TRBV19 to TRBJ2-7; D unclear. With 6 bases removed from V and 1 base from J, the gap between germline ends came to 16 bases. Germline values: CDR1 LNHDA, CDR2 SQIVND (reference sequence). The CDR3 is 15 residues long.

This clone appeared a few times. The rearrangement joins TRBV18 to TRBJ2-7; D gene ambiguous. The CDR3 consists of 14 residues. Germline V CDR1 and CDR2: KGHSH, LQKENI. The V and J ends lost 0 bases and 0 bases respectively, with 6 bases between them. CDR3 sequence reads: CASSPPSISYEQYF. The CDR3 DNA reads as TGTGCCAGCTCACCACCGTCCATCTCCTACGAGCAGTACTTC.

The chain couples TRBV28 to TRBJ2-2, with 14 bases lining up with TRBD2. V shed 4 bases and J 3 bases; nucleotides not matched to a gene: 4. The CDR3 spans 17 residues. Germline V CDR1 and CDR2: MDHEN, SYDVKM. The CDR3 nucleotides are TGTGCCAGCAGTTCGGGACTAGCGGGAGATTACACCGGGGAGCTGTTTTTT. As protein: CASSSGLAGDYTGELFF.

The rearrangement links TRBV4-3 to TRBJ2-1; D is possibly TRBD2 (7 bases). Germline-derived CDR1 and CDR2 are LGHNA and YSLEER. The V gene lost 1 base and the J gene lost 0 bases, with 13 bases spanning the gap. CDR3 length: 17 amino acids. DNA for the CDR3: TGCGCCAGCAGCCAAGGGGGGGGCCCCGGCTCCTACAATGAGCAGTTCTTC. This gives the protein CASSQGGGPGSYNEQFF.

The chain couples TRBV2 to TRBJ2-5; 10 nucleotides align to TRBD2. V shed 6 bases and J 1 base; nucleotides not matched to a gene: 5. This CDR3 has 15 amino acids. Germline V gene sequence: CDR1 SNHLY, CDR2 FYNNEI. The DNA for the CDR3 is TGTGCCAGCAGGGCGGGGACTAGCGCCCAAGAGACCCAGTACTTC. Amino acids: CASRAGTSAQETQYF.

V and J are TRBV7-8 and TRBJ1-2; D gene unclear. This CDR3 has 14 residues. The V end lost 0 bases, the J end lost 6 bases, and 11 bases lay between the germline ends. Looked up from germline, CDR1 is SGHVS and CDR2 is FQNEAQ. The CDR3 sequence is CASSLAPSGHGYTF. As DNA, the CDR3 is TGTGCCAGCAGCTTAGCGCCCAGCGGTCATGGCTACACCTTC.

The CDR3 DNA follows: TGTGCCAGCAGCTTAGTACAAGATACGCAGTATTTT. It is translated as CASSLVQDTQYF. This chain links TRBV13 with TRBJ2-3, with unresolved D. This CDR3 has 12 residues. Germline V lookup: CDR1 PRHDT, CDR2 FYEKMQ (reference sequence). V was clipped by 1 base and J by 5 bases, with 4 bases between them.

In DNA form, the CDR3 reads TGTGCCAGTATTACGGACAGGTCTAGGACTGAAGCTTTCTTT. The encoded protein is CASITDRSRTEAFF. This chain joins TRBV19 and TRBJ1-1; 7 positions agree with TRBD1. Germline CDR1 reads LNHDA; CDR2 reads SQIVND (reference sequence). The CDR3 contains 14 residues. Losses at the gene ends were 7 bases for V and 5 bases for J; bases not matched to a gene: 10.

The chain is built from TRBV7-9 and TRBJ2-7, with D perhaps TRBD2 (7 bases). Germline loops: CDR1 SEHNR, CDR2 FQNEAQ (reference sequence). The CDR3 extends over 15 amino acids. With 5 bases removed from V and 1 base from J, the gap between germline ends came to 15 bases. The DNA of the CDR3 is TGTGCCAGCAGCCCACCGGGGGGCAGGTCCTACGAGCAGTACGTC. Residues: CASSPPGGRSYEQYV.

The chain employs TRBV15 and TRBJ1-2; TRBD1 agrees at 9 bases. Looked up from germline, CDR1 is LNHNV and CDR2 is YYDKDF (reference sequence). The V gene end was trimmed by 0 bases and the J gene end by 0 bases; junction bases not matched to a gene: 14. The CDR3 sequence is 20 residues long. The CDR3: CATSRDPIQGAGFSNYGYTF. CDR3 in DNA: TGTGCCACCAGCAGAGACCCAATACAGGGGGCAGGTTTTTCTAACTATGGCTACACCTTC.

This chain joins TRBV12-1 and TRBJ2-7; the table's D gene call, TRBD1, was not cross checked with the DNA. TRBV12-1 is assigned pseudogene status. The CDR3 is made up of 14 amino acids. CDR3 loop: CASSYTTVSYEQYV. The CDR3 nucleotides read TGTGCCAGCAGCTACACGACAGTCTCCTACGAGCAGTACGTC.

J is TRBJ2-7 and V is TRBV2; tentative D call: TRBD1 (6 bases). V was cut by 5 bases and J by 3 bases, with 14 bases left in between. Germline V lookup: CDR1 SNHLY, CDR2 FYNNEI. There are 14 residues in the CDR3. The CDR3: CASSSITGNYEQYF. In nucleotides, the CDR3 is TGTGCCAGCAGTTCTATTACAGGGAACTACGAGCAGTACTTC.

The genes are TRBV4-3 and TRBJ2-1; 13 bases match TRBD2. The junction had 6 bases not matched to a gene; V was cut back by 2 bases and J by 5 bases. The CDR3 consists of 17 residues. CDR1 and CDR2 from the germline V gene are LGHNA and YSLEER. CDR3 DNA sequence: TGCGCCAGCAGCCAATGGAAGACTAGCGGGAGGAACAATGAGCAGTTCTTC. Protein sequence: CASSQWKTSGRNNEQFF.

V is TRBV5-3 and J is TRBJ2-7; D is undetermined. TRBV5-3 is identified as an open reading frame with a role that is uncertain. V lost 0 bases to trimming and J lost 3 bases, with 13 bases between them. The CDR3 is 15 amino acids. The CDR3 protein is CARSLGTNELYEQYF. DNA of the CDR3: TGTGCCAGAAGCTTGGGCACTAACGAGCTCTACGAGCAGTACTTC.

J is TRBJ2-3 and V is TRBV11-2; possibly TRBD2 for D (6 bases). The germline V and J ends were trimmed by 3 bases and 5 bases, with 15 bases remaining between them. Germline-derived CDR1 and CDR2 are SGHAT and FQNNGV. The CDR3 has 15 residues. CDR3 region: CASSFLSGSGDTQYF. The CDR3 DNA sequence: TGTGCCAGCAGCTTCCTTAGCGGCTCGGGAGATACGCAGTATTTT.

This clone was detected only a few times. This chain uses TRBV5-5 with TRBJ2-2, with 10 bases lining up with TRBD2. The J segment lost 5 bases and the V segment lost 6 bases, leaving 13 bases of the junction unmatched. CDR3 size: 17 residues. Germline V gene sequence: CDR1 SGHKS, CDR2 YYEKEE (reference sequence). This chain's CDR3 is CASTRGLAGGLTGELFF. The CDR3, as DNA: TGTGCCAGCACCCGAGGGTTAGCGGGAGGATTGACCGGGGAGCTGTTTTTT.